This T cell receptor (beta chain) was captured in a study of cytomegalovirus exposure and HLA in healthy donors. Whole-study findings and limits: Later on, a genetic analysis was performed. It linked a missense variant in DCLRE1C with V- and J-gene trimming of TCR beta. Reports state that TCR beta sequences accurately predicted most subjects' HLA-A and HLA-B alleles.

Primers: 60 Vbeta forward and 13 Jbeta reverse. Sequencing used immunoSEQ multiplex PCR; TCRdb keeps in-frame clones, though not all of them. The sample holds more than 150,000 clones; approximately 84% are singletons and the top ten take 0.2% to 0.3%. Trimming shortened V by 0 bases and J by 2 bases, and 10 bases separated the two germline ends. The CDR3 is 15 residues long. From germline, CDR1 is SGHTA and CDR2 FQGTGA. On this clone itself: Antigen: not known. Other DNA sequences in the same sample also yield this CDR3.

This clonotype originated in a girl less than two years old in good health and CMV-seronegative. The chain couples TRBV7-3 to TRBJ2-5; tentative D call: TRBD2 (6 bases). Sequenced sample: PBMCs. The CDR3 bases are TGTGCCAGCAGCTTAACGGGGGGACTTCAAGAGACCCAGTACTTC. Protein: CASSLTGGLQETQYF. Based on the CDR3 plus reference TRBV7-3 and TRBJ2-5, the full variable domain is GAGVSQTPSNKVTEKGKYVELRCDPISGHTALYWYRQSLGQGPEFLIYFQGTGAADDSGLPNDRFFAVRPEGSVSTLKIQRTERGDSAVYLCASSLTGGLQETQYFGPGTRLLVL.